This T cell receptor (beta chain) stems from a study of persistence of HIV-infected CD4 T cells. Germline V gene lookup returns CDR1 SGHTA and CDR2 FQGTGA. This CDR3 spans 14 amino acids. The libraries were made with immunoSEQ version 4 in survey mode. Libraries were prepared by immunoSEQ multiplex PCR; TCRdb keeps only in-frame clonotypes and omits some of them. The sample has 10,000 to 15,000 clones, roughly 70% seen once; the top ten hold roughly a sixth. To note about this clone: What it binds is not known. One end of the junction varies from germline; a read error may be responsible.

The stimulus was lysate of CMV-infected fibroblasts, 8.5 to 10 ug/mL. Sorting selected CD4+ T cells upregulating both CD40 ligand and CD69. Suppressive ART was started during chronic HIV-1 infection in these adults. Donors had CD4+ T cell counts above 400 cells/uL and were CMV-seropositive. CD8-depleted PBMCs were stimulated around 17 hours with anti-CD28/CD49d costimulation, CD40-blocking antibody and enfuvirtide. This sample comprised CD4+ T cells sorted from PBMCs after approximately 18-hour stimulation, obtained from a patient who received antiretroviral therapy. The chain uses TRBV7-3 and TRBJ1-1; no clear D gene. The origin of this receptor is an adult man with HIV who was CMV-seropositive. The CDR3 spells CASSLTFQHTEAFF. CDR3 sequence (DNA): TGTGCCAGCAGCCTAACGTTCCAGCACACTGAAGCTTTCTTT.